This TCR beta chain is drawn from a study of human T cells and chemical hapten exposure. Study at large: Mostly female patients had alopecia areata, totalis or universalis.

Specified time point: patch test 1, 2 weeks after DPC sensitization. Specified treatment: therapeutic diphenylcyclopropenone sensitization with weekly scalp DPC. Every patch test was put on after a blood sample was taken. This clonotype was recorded a few times. The library labeled individual cDNA molecules by adding unique molecular identifiers to them. TCRdb recomputed calls from the RACE reads with MiXCR, one row per CDR3 protein. Counted here are some 110,000 distinct CDR3 sequences, roughly an eighth occurring once; the ten biggest clones make up approximately 1.5%. The length of the CDR3 is 15 residues. The V gene's germline CDR1 is SNHLY and CDR2 FYNNEI. V shed 7 bases, J shed 6 bases, and the junction held 12 bases outside the gene matches.

The chain carries TRBV2 and TRBJ2-1, with 7 bases fitting TRBD2. Sequencing used whole blood, obtained in connection with sensitization to the hapten diphenylcyclopropenone (DPC). This clonotype was sampled from a woman aged 50 to 60 with alopecia areata. Some clones in this sample may be carry-over from other donors' samples. This CDR3 is CASNSLAEISNEQFF. The CDR3 coding sequence is TGTGCCAGCAACAGTCTAGCGGAAATCTCCAATGAGCAGTTCTTC. The full variable domain, in which reference TRBV2 and TRBJ2-1 provide the parts outside the CDR3, is EPEVTQTPSHQVTQMGQEVILRCVPISNHLYFYWYRQILGQKVEFLVSFYNNEISEKSEIFDDQFSVERPDGSNFTLKIRSTKLEDSAMYFCASNSLAEISNEQFFGPGTRLTVL.